A single T cell receptor (beta chain) is shown here with its context. The sample belongs to a study of cytomegalovirus exposure and HLA in healthy donors. The CDR3 has 16 residues. From germline, CDR1 is SGHTA and CDR2 FQGTGA. The J segment lost 6 bases and the V segment lost 5 bases, leaving 11 bases of the junction unmatched. The PCR contained 60 Vbeta and 13 Jbeta primers. Using immunoSEQ multiplex PCR, the repertoire was profiled, and TCRdb retains in-frame clones only, with some absent. The sample consists of 150,000 to 200,000 clones, approximately 80% of them appearing once. The chain is built from TRBV7-3 and TRBJ2-2, with TRBD1 matching 8 bases. Sequencing input: PBMCs. The sequence was collected from a woman between 50 and 59 years old in good health and CMV-seronegative. The CDR3 here is CASSLQGAGVAGELFF. The CDR3 DNA follows: TGTGCCAGCAGCCTGCAGGGGGCAGGGGTGGCCGGGGAGCTGTTTTTT.